One and the same sample provided the 31 T cell receptor beta chains below, sequenced in a study of blood T cell repertoires in COVID-19. Repertoires were generated with immunoSEQ multiplex PCR, while TCRdb's copy carries only in-frame clones and drops some. Of fewer than 70,000 clones listed, 65% to 90% are singletons. The sample consisted of peripheral blood. The receptors derive from an older woman with acute or convalescent COVID-19.

This clone was counted a single time. V is TRBV7-9 and J is TRBJ2-2, with 7 bases identical to TRBD2. The trim removed 5 bases at V and 8 bases at J, leaving 8 bases unmatched. CDR3 length equals 14 residues. Germline V gene lookup returns CDR1 SEHNR and CDR2 FQNEAQ (reference sequence). The CDR3 sequence: CASSNQRGTGELFF. The CDR3 DNA is TGTGCCAGCAGCAACCAGCGGGGAACGGGGGAGCTGTTTTTT.

The chain carries TRBV3-1 (or the pseudogene TRBV3-2) and TRBJ1-1, with TRBD1 matching over 12 bases. Germline CDR1 LGHDT, CDR2 YNNKEL (reference sequence). V shed 1 base, J shed 3 bases, and the junction held 3 bases outside the gene matches. The CDR3 totals 16 residues. The CDR3 is CASSQGDRGHDTEAFF. CDR3 sequence (DNA): TGTGCCAGCAGCCAAGGGGACAGGGGGCATGACACTGAAGCTTTCTTT.

This clone showed up just a few times. The rearrangement uses TRBV30 and TRBJ1-2; unclear D gene. The CDR3 spans 13 residues. The V gene lost 0 bases and the J gene lost 0 bases, with 5 bases spanning the gap. Germline CDR1 is GTSNPN and CDR2 is SVGIG (reference sequence). CDR3: CAWSVEANYGYTF. For the CDR3, the DNA is TGTGCCTGGAGTGTGGAGGCTAACTATGGCTACACCTTC.

The rearrangement uses TRBV6-5 and TRBJ2-7; 10 bases match TRBD1. The CDR3 is made up of 16 amino acids. V shed 2 bases, J shed 3 bases, and the junction held 7 bases outside the gene matches. Germline assignment: CDR1 MNHEY and CDR2 SVGAGI. CDR3 in amino acids: CASSYLGTGDIYEQYF. In nucleotides, the CDR3 is TGTGCCAGCAGTTACCTCGGGACAGGGGATATCTACGAGCAGTACTTC.

The chain recombines TRBV9 with TRBJ2-1, with 7 bases identical to TRBD1. The junction had 17 bases not matched to a gene; V was cut back by 3 bases and J by 8 bases. The V gene's germline CDR1 is SGDLS and CDR2 YYNGEE. The CDR3 has 17 residues. The CDR3: CASSATKRTGGYDEQFF. The CDR3 bases are TGTGCCAGCAGCGCAACTAAAAGGACAGGTGGATATGATGAGCAGTTCTTC.

The V call is TRBV13, the J call TRBJ1-2; D may be TRBD1 (5 bases). V was cut by 3 bases and J by 4 bases, with 21 bases left in between. Germline CDR1 and CDR2: PRHDT and FYEKMQ (reference sequence). CDR3 length: 17 residues. CDR3 sequence reads: CASSFSVNLQGPYGYTF. CDR3 DNA: TGTGCCAGCAGCTTTTCGGTTAATTTGCAGGGTCCCTATGGCTACACCTTC. The whole variable domain, remainder taken from reference TRBV13 and TRBJ1-2, is AAGVIQSPRHLIKEKRETATLKCYPIPRHDTVYWYQQGPGQDPQFLISFYEKMQSDKGSIPDRFSAQQFSDYHSELNMSSLELGDSALYFCASSFSVNLQGPYGYTFGSGTRLTVV.

V is TRBV3-1 (or the pseudogene TRBV3-2) and J is TRBJ2-1; perhaps TRBD2 as D (5 bases). With 4 bases removed from V and 7 bases from J, the gap between germline ends came to 5 bases. The V gene's germline CDR1 is LGHDT and CDR2 YNNKEL (reference sequence). The CDR3 spans 11 residues. The CDR3, as DNA: TGTGCCAGCAGCCCGGGGAATGAGCAGTTCTTC. This sequence encodes CASSPGNEQFF.

V usage is TRBV10-3 and J usage is TRBJ2-7; weak D call: TRBD2 (6 bases). The CDR3 runs to 15 residues. V was pared by 3 bases and J by 5 bases, with 17 bases between. Germline V gene lookup returns CDR1 ENHRY and CDR2 SYGVKD. The CDR3 is CAISDSGGPRNEQYF. For the CDR3, the DNA is TGTGCCATCAGTGATTCTGGAGGGCCCAGGAACGAGCAGTACTTC.

CDR3 protein: CASSVDGFSGGGEQFF. Here the CDR3 DNA reads TGTGCCAGCAGCGTAGACGGTTTCTCAGGGGGTGGGGAGCAGTTCTTC. The chain couples TRBV9 to TRBJ2-1, with TRBD1 matching over 7 bases. The CDR3 has 16 amino acids. In germline, CDR1 is SGDLS, CDR2 YYNGEE. The ends lost 0 bases at V and 10 bases at J; junction bases unmatched: 13.

The V gene is TRBV5-4, the J gene TRBJ1-3, with a tentative D call TRBD1 (5 bases). Deletions cut 1 base from V and 4 bases from J, with 12 bases between. This CDR3 region has 15 residues. Germline V gives CDR1 SGHNT, CDR2 YYREEE (reference sequence). CDR3 region: CASSLSRGRGNTIYF. CDR3 DNA sequence: TGTGCCAGCAGCTTGTCTAGGGGAAGAGGAAACACCATATATTTT.

The chain recombines TRBV7-8 with TRBJ2-5; D is undetermined. V was clipped by 7 bases and J by 1 base, with 13 bases between them. This CDR3 is 14 amino acids long. CDR1 is SGHVS and CDR2 is FQNEAQ in the germline V gene. CDR3 in DNA: TGTGCCAGCACCCAAATCGAGTTCCAAGAGACCCAGTACTTC. It codes for CASTQIEFQETQYF.

J is TRBJ2-7 and V is TRBV5-1; TRBD2 matches 13 bases. Germline CDR1 reads SGHRS; CDR2 reads YFSETQ. With V trimmed by 3 bases and J by 2 bases, 2 bases remained unmatched. The CDR3 is 15 residues long. In DNA, the CDR3 is TGCGCCAGCAGCTCAGGACTAGCGGGAGCCTACGAGCAGTACTTC. As protein: CASSSGLAGAYEQYF.

This clone was picked up a small number of times. The V call is TRBV5-6, the J call TRBJ1-1, with 9 bases that match TRBD1. CDR3 length equals 14 residues. V lost 4 bases and J lost 4; bases outside the gene matches: 5. The germline V gene encodes CDR1 SGHDT and CDR2 YYEEEE. The chain's CDR3 is CASSGTGHPTEAFF. CDR3 bases: TGTGCCAGCAGCGGGACAGGGCATCCCACTGAAGCTTTCTTT.

This rearrangement joins TRBV7-6 to TRBJ2-3; 7 nucleotides line up with TRBD1. The CDR3 loop spans 14 amino acids. V lost 5 bases and J lost 4; bases outside the gene matches: 6. Germline CDR1 reads SGHVS; CDR2 reads FNYEAQ. The CDR3, as DNA: TGTGCCAGCAGCGCGACAGGGAGTTCAGATACGCAGTATTTT. It encodes CASSATGSSDTQYF.

As DNA, the CDR3 is TGTGCCAGCAGCCCCGGAGGAGGGCGGCAGCCCCAGCATTTT. This sequence encodes CASSPGGGRQPQHF. This sequence joins TRBV3-1 (or the pseudogene TRBV3-2) and TRBJ1-5; no clear D gene. Germline lookup yields CDR1 LGHDT and CDR2 YNNKEL (reference sequence). Trimming cost V 4 bases and J 7 bases, with 14 bases left between them. The CDR3 is 14 residues long.

The rearrangement links TRBV28 to TRBJ1-6; the match to TRBD1 covers 12 bases. Germline trimming cut 5 bases from V and 1 base from J; bases unmatched to any gene: 12. Germline V CDR1 and CDR2: MDHEN, SYDVKM. The CDR3 consists of 20 residues. The CDR3 spells CASSTNPGQGATSYNSPLHF. In nucleotides, the CDR3 is TGTGCCAGCAGTACTAATCCGGGACAGGGGGCAACTTCCTATAATTCACCCCTCCACTTT.

The chain joins TRBV5-5 to TRBJ2-1; D is possibly TRBD2 (6 bases). The CDR3 length is 15 residues. Germline lookup yields CDR1 SGHKS and CDR2 YYEKEE (reference sequence). Trimming removed 6 bases at V and 3 bases at J, with 16 bases between. CDR3 sequence: CASIVGGAYYNEQFF. In DNA form, the CDR3 reads TGTGCCAGCATTGTGGGGGGAGCATACTACAATGAGCAGTTCTTC.

This rearrangement joins TRBV30 to TRBJ2-5, with a possible D match to TRBD1 (6 bases). There are 14 residues in the CDR3. The germline CDR1 and CDR2 sequences are GTSNPN and SVGIG (reference sequence). V dropped 3 bases and J dropped 7 bases, with 18 bases sitting between them. CDR3 nucleotide sequence: TGTGCCTGGAGCCTACTCGACAGGTTGGGGACCCAGTACTTC. It specifies CAWSLLDRLGTQYF.

The rearrangement links TRBV18 to TRBJ1-1, with D unresolved. The ends were cut back, 3 bases at V and 3 bases at J, with 8 bases in the middle. The V gene's germline CDR1 is KGHSH and CDR2 LQKENI. The CDR3 runs to 13 residues. This chain's CDR3 is CASSPSLDTEAFF. CDR3 nucleotides: TGTGCCAGCTCACCGAGTCTAGACACTGAAGCTTTCTTT.

The chain joins TRBV14 to TRBJ2-5; no reliable D call. This CDR3 has 13 residues. Looked up from germline, CDR1 is SGHDN and CDR2 is FVKESK. The V end lost 2 bases, the J end lost 4 bases, and 8 bases lay between the germline ends. The CDR3 sequence: CASSQNERETQYF. The CDR3 DNA is TGTGCCAGCAGCCAAAATGAGCGAGAGACCCAGTACTTC.

The chain has TRBV27 and TRBJ1-5; tentatively, D is TRBD1 (6 bases). V was pared by 4 bases and J by 2 bases, with 18 bases between. Germline V gives CDR1 MNHEY, CDR2 SMNVEV (reference sequence). The CDR3 contains 17 residues. Written as DNA, the CDR3 is TGTGCCAGCAGTTACCAGGGGCCCCGAGGGGGCAATCAGCCCCAGCATTTT. Encoded protein: CASSYQGPRGGNQPQHF.

J is TRBJ1-2 and V is TRBV5-1, with TRBD1 as a possible D gene (5 bases). There are 15 residues in the CDR3. V gave up 0 bases and J gave up 6 bases, with 15 bases separating them. Germline V gives CDR1 SGHRS, CDR2 YFSETQ. CDR3 sequence (DNA): TGCGCCAGCAGCTTGGGAGGACAAGCTTACGATGGCTACACCTTC. Translation: CASSLGGQAYDGYTF.

This rearrangement joins TRBV7-2 to TRBJ2-2, with 8 bases identical to TRBD2. Germline lookup yields CDR1 SGHTA and CDR2 FQGNSA. Trimming cost V 1 base and J 7 bases; bases outside gene matches: 8. This CDR3 is built from 16 residues. CDR3 in DNA: TGTGCCAGCAGCTTAGTAGTCGGGGGGGCCGGCGGGGAGCTGTTTTTT. Translation: CASSLVVGGAGGELFF.

The chain joins TRBV30 to TRBJ2-3; 9 nucleotides agree with TRBD2. Germline-derived CDR1 and CDR2 are GTSNPN and SVGIG (reference sequence). The CDR3 spans 11 residues. CDR3 sequence (DNA): TGTGCGCGGGGGGGCTACGATACGCAGTATTTT. The encoded protein is CARGGYDTQYF.

V is TRBV7-9 and J is TRBJ2-3; unclear D gene. The germline V and J ends were trimmed by 1 base and 1 base, with 12 bases remaining between them. The CDR3 totals 16 residues. Looked up from germline, CDR1 is SEHNR and CDR2 is FQNEAQ (reference sequence). Here the CDR3 reads CASSLDYLVRTDTQYF. The CDR3 DNA reads as TGTGCCAGCAGCTTAGACTATTTAGTTCGCACAGATACGCAGTATTTT.

CDR3 residues: CASSYSIGGPEDEAFF. The CDR3, as DNA: TGTGCCAGCAGTTACTCGATCGGGGGGCCCGAGGATGAAGCTTTCTTT. The gene calls are TRBV6-5 and TRBJ1-1, with a possible D match to TRBD1 (6 bases). In germline, CDR1 is MNHEY, CDR2 SVGAGI. The CDR3 length is 16 residues. Trimming left V 0 bases short and J 7 bases short, with 18 bases between.

The rearrangement links TRBV28 to TRBJ1-1; no definite D call. CDR1 and CDR2 from the germline V gene are MDHEN and SYDVKM. V was cut by 7 bases and J by 6 bases, with 15 bases left in between. CDR3 length equals 13 residues. CDR3 DNA sequence: TGTGCCAGCATAGGAGGACCGGGCGCTGAAGCTTTCTTT. Translated, it gives CASIGGPGAEAFF.

The chain carries TRBV7-2 and TRBJ2-7; 10 nucleotides align to TRBD2. The ends lost 4 bases at V and 3 bases at J; junction bases unmatched: 6. CDR3 size: 15 residues. The germline CDR1 and CDR2 sequences are SGHTA and FQGNSA. This chain's CDR3 is CASSSPAGGHYEQYF. DNA of the CDR3: TGTGCCAGCAGCTCCCCAGCGGGGGGGCACTACGAGCAGTACTTC.

Written as DNA, the CDR3 is TGTGCCAGCAGTTTACGCAGTAAAATCTCACCCCTCCACTTT. It translates to CASSLRSKISPLHF. The chain recombines TRBV28 with TRBJ1-6, with no clear D. Germline-derived CDR1 and CDR2 are MDHEN and SYDVKM. The CDR3 is made up of 14 amino acids. Trimming left V 2 bases short and J 10 bases short, with 12 bases between.

The chain employs TRBV11-3 and TRBJ2-2; 7 bases fit TRBD1. The CDR3 has 15 residues. V lost 4 bases to trimming and J lost 6 bases; unmatched junction nucleotides: 8. CDR1 is SGHNT and CDR2 is YENEEA in the germline V gene. This CDR3 is CASSSPGQRSGELFF. The CDR3 nucleotides read TGTGCCAGCAGCTCACCGGGACAGCGCTCCGGGGAGCTGTTTTTT.

There are a few counts of this clone. The V and J genes are TRBV11-3 and TRBJ1-2, with D possibly TRBD1 on 5 matching bases. CDR3 length equals 14 residues. From germline, CDR1 is SGHNT and CDR2 YENEEA. The V and J ends lost 5 bases and 4 bases respectively, with 14 bases between them. The CDR3 sequence: CASSRPRTTYGYTF. The CDR3 bases are TGTGCCAGCAGCCGCCCCCGGACAACCTATGGCTACACCTTC. The full variable domain, with the rest looked up from reference TRBV11-3 and TRBJ1-2, is EAGVVQSPRYKIIEKKQPVAFWCNPISGHNTLYWYLQNLGQGPELLIRYENEEAVDDSQLPKDRFSAERLKGVDSTLKIQPAELGDSAVYLCASSRPRTTYGYTFGSGTRLTVV.